These 10 T cell receptor beta chains were all obtained from the same sample, sequenced in a study of T cell repertoires in cytomegalovirus infection. TCRdb itself ran the reads through MiXCR, one entry per CDR3 protein. The table has 200,000 to 300,000 distinct CDR3 sequences, 5% to 8.5% seen once. Sequenced: PBMCs. All receptors derive from a human donor in good health (CMV status not recorded). Some clones in this sample may be carry-over from other donors' samples.

The table lists this clonotype with many counts. The chain recombines TRBV24-1 with TRBJ2-6; D is unclear. The germline V gene has CDR1 KGHDR and CDR2 SFDVKD. The CDR3 is 14 amino acids. Trimming removed 7 bases from V and 4 bases from J, with 10 bases in between. CDR3 coding DNA: TGTGCCACCAGCCCGGCGGACGGGGCCAACGTCCTGACTTTC. This encodes CATSPADGANVLTF.

This clonotype has a count of ten or more. The chain recombines TRBV7-9 with TRBJ1-6; 7 bases align to TRBD1. V trimming: 11 bases; J trimming: 4 bases; junction bases outside the gene matches: 2. Per the germline V gene, CDR1 is SEHNR and CDR2 is FQNEAQ (reference sequence). The CDR3 is 12 amino acids. The CDR3, as DNA: TGTGCCGGACAGGCTTATAATTCACCCCTCCACTTT. This translates into CAGQAYNSPLHF.

This clonotype was counted at least ten times. The chain employs TRBV5-1 and TRBJ2-5, with 7 nucleotides matching TRBD1. CDR3 length: 15 amino acids. The V gene end was trimmed by 1 base and the J gene end by 0 bases; junction bases not matched to a gene: 3. Germline-derived CDR1 and CDR2 are SGHRS and YFSETQ. CDR3 sequence reads: CASSLFDRDQETQYF. DNA for the CDR3: TGCGCCAGCAGCTTGTTTGACAGGGACCAAGAGACCCAGTACTTC.

In this sample, this clonotype turned up many times. The rearrangement links TRBV28 to TRBJ2-1, with D possibly being TRBD1 (6 bases). Trimming shortened V by 1 base and J by 8 bases, and 21 bases separated the two germline ends. The CDR3 has 17 amino acids. Per the germline V gene, CDR1 is MDHEN and CDR2 is SYDVKM. The CDR3 DNA reads as TGTGCCAGCAGTTTATCCCGAGGCAGGGGCTCCGGGTATGAGCAGTTCTTC. This encodes CASSLSRGRGSGYEQFF.

Many counts were recorded for this clonotype. The chain uses TRBV7-8 and TRBJ2-2, with 10 bases that match TRBD1. The V segment lost 4 bases and the J segment 1 base; nucleotides outside the gene matches: 0. The V gene's germline CDR1 is SGHVS and CDR2 FQNEAQ. The CDR3 runs to 15 residues. The CDR3 region has the DNA TGTGCCAGCAGCTGGGACAGGGGGAACACCGGGGAGCTGTTTTTT. Its protein is CASSWDRGNTGELFF.

As DNA, the CDR3 is TGTGCCAGCAGTTCGACTAGCCCAGGAGGCGATACGCAGTATTTT. Its translation is CASSSTSPGGDTQYF. This chain joins TRBV28 and TRBJ2-3, with TRBD2 matching 7 bases. This CDR3 is built from 15 residues. Germline V CDR1 and CDR2: MDHEN, SYDVKM. J was trimmed by 6 bases and V by 4 bases; bases with no gene match: 10.

This clonotype was detected many times. The chain joins TRBV20-1 to TRBJ2-1; 10 nucleotides match TRBD2. Losses at the gene ends were 5 bases for V and 5 bases for J; bases not matched to a gene: 9. There are 15 residues in the CDR3. Germline CDR1 reads DFQATT; CDR2 reads SNEGSKA (reference sequence). The CDR3 nucleotides read TGCAGTGCTCGCGTCCTAGCGGGGGTAGACAATGAGCAGTTCTTC. It yields the protein CSARVLAGVDNEQFF.

The table lists this clonotype with many counts. This chain's CDR3 is CASSASFTQYF. In DNA, the CDR3 is TGTGCCAGCAGCGCCAGTTTCACCCAGTACTTC. V and J are TRBV7-2 and TRBJ2-5; D is uncertain. Trimming shortened V by 5 bases and J by 8 bases, and 9 bases separated the two germline ends. The germline V gene has CDR1 SGHTA and CDR2 FQGNSA. This CDR3 spans 11 amino acids.

This clonotype was picked up many times. The chain combines TRBV7-2 with TRBJ1-2, with a tentative D call TRBD1 (5 bases). Germline V lookup: CDR1 SGHTA, CDR2 FQGNSA. The V gene lost 3 bases and the J gene lost 3 bases, with 11 bases spanning the gap. This CDR3 comprises 14 residues. CDR3 in amino acids: CASSFHSGDYGYTF. CDR3 DNA: TGTGCCAGCAGCTTTCACTCGGGGGACTATGGCTACACCTTC.

This clonotype was observed at least ten times. The rearrangement uses TRBV5-6 and TRBJ2-4, with D tentatively TRBD2 (5 bases). V was cut by 3 bases and J by 0 bases, with 7 bases left in between. Germline loops: CDR1 SGHDT, CDR2 YYEEEE. The CDR3 sequence is 14 residues long. The chain's CDR3 is CASSSGLAKNIQYF. CDR3 DNA sequence: TGTGCCAGCAGCTCCGGACTAGCCAAAAACATTCAGTACTTC.